This paragraph covers one TCR beta chain sequence. Antigen unknown. The method was immunoSEQ multiplex PCR; TCRdb's version includes in-frame clones alone and lacks a portion of them. This sample yields 2 million to 2.5 million clones, of which approximately 94% are seen a single time; over 0.1% belongs to the top ten. This sample is part of a study of shared clonotypes between healthy human individuals. Study conclusions and caveats: Against clonotypes common to all four donors, non-shared ones had lower generation probabilities.

Trimming took 0 bases from V and 6 from J; bases not matched to a gene: 7. The CDR3 extends over 16 amino acids. Germline assignment: CDR1 ENHRY and CDR2 SYGVKD. The chain combines TRBV10-3 with TRBJ1-2, with 10 bases matching TRBD1. The sequence was obtained from a young man in good health. Sample: naive CD4+ T cells sorted from blood. Subset denoted: CD45RA+ positively selected. CDR3 sequence: CAISESIAGTGDGYTF. CDR3 DNA: TGTGCCATCAGTGAGTCGATTGCCGGGACAGGGGATGGCTACACCTTC.